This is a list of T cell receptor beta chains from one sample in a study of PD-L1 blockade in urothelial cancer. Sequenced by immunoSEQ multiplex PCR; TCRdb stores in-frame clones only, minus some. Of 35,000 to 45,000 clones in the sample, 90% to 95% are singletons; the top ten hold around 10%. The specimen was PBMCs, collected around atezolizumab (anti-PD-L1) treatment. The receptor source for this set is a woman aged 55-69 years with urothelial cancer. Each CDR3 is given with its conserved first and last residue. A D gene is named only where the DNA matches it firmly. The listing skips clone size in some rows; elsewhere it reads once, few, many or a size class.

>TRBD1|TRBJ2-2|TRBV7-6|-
TGTGCCAGCAGCTTCTCTCGACAGGGATTTGCCACCGGGGAGCTGTTTTTT
CASSFSRQGFATGELFF
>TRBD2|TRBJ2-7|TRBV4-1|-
TGCGCCAGCAGCCAAGAATTGGGGCTAGCGGGATCCTCCTACGAGCAGTACTTC
CASSQELGLAGSSYEQYF
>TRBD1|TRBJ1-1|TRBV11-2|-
TGTGCCAGCAAAAAAAGTCAGGGGGCGCTCGGCACTGAAGCTTTCTTT
CASKKSQGALGTEAFF
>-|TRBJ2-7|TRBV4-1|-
TGCGCCAGCAGCCAAGTTACAGGGAATTGGTACGAGCAGTACTTC
CASSQVTGNWYEQYF
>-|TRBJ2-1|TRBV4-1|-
TGCGCCAGCAGCCAAGGAGGGTCTTCATCTTGGGATGAGCAGTTCTTC
CASSQGGSSSWDEQFF
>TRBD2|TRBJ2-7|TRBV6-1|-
TGTGCCAGCAGTGAGTTCACTAGCGGGGCAATCGAGCAGTACTTC
CASSEFTSGAIEQYF
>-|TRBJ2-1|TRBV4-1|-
TGCGCCAGCAGCCAAGATAACGGCGGGATGAACAATGAGCAGTTCTTC
CASSQDNGGMNNEQFF
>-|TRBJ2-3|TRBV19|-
TGTGCCAGTAGTAAGAGGACAGGAGGGACAGATACGCAGTATTTT
CASSKRTGGTDTQYF
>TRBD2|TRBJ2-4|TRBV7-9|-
TGTGCCAGCGAGCCTAGCGGGAGGAAGAACATTCAGTACTTC
CASEPSGRKNIQYF
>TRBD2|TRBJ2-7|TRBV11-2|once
TGTGCCAGCAGCCCACGTTGGACTAGCGGGTCCTACGAGCAGTACTTC
CASSPRWTSGSYEQYF
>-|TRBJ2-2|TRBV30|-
TGTGCCTGGAGTCGACAGCTAAACACCGGGGAGCTGTTTTTT
CAWSRQLNTGELFF
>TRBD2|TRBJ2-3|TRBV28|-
TGTGCCAGCGGGAGGGTTACAGATACGCAGTATTTT
CASGRVTDTQYF
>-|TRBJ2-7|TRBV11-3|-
TGTGCCAGCAGCCACACAGGGTTGGGCGAGCAGTACTTC
CASSHTGLGEQYF
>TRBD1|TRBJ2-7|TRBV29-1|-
TGCAGCGTTGAAGGTTTTCAGGGGGCGCGGGAGCAGTACTTC
CSVEGFQGAREQYF
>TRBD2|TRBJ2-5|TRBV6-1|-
TGTGCCAGCGCCCGGGACTATCAAGAGACCCAGTACTTC
CASARDYQETQYF
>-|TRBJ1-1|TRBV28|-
TGTGCCAGCAGTTCCACCTCTGCGGGGGGCGCGGGGGCTTTCTTT
CASSSTSAGGAGAFF
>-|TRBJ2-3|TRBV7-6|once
TGTGCCAGCAGCCCTTTTGTTTTAGATACGCAGTATTTT
CASSPFVLDTQYF
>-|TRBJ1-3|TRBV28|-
TGTGCAGTTAGAAGGGGCACTGGAAACACCATATATTTT
CAVRRGTGNTIYF
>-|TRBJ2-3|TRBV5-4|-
TGTGCCAGCAGCTCTGGACAGCTGGGCACAGATACGCAGTATTTT
CASSSGQLGTDTQYF
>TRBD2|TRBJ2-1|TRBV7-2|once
TGTGCCAGCAGCTTAGGGCGGGAGGGCTATGAGCAGTTCTTC
CASSLGREGYEQFF
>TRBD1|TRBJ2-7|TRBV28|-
TGTGCCAGCAGACCTACCGTCGGACAGGCGAGCTCCTACGAGCAGTACTTC
CASRPTVGQASSYEQYF
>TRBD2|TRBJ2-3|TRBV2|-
TGTGCCAGCAGTGTGAAGCGGGGGTACACAGATACGCAGTATTTT
CASSVKRGYTDTQYF
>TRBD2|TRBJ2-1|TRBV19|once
TGTGCCAGTACCATCGTGGGTGGGGCGGGAGGCGGCTACAATGAGCAGTTCTTC
CASTIVGGAGGGYNEQFF
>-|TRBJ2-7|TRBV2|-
TGTGCCAGCAACTGGAGACCCTACGAGCAGTACTTC
CASNWRPYEQYF
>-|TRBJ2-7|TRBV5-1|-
TGCGCCAGCAGCTTGGGCAGTCTCGACTACGAGCAGTACTTC
CASSLGSLDYEQYF
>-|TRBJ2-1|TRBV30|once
TGTGCCTGGAGTCTGGGGGCAGGGGATAACAATGAGCAGTTCTTC
CAWSLGAGDNNEQFF
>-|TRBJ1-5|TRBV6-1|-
TGTGCCAGCACCGGGACCCAGGGGCAGCCCCAGCATTTT
CASTGTQGQPQHF
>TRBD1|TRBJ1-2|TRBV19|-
TGTGCCAGTGGACAGGGTGCGAACTATGGCTACACCTTC
CASGQGANYGYTF
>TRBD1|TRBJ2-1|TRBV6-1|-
TGTGCCAGCAGTGAAACAGGGGGCAGGTACAATGAGCAGTTCTTC
CASSETGGRYNEQFF
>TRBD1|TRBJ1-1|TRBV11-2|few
TGTGCCAGCAGCTTAGCTGGGACAGGGGGCGGTACTGAAGCTTTCTTT
CASSLAGTGGGTEAFF
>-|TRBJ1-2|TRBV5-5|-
TGTGCCAGCAGCTCGGGACACAACTATGGCTACACCTTC
CASSSGHNYGYTF
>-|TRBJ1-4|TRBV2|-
TGTGCCAGCAGTGCGACAGATAATGAAAAACTGTTTTTT
CASSATDNEKLFF
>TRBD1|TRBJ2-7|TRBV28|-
TGTGCCAGCAGTACAACAGGGGAGCGACGCGAGCAGTACTTC
CASSTTGERREQYF
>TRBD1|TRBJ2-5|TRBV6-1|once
TGTGCCAGCAGTGGACAGGGCTTTGAAGAGACCCAGTACTTC
CASSGQGFEETQYF
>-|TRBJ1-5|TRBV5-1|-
TGCGCCAGCTCACCCACCCCTGACAACCAGCCCCAGCATTTT
CASSPTPDNQPQHF
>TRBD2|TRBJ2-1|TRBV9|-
TGTGCCAGCAGCGAGGGGGGACTAGACGATGAGCAGTTCTTC
CASSEGGLDDEQFF
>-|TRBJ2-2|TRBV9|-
TGTGCCAGCAGCGAGACAGGCTTGGCCGGGGAGCTGTTTTTT
CASSETGLAGELFF
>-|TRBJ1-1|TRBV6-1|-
TGTGCCAGCATGGAGGGACCGAGCACTGAAGCTTTCTTT
CASMEGPSTEAFF
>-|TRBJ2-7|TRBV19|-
TGTGCCAGTAGTCCGGCTGCGGGTCGCGAGCAGTACTTC
CASSPAAGREQYF
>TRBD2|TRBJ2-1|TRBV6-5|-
TGTGCCAGCAGCCCGGGGGGGGCGGTCAGGAATGAGCAGTTCTTC
CASSPGGAVRNEQFF
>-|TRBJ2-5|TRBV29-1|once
TGCAGCGTTGTGGCAGGGGAGACCCAGTACTTC
CSVVAGETQYF
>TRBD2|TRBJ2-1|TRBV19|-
TGTGCCAGTAGTATAGATCGACTAGCGGCTAGCTCCTACAATGAGCAGTTCTTC
CASSIDRLAASSYNEQFF
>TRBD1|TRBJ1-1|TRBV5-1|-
TGCGCCAGCGGAACGGGGACAGAGAACACTGAAGCTTTCTTT
CASGTGTENTEAFF
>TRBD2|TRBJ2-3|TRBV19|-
TGTGCCAGTAGACGGGAGGGCCTCACAGATACGCAGTATTTT
CASRREGLTDTQYF
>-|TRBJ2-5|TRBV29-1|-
TGCAGCGTTGCTAGTGTTCAAGAGACCCAGTACTTC
CSVASVQETQYF
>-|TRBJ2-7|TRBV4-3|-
TGCGCCAGCAGCCAAGACGTACTCTCCTACGAGCAGTACTTC
CASSQDVLSYEQYF
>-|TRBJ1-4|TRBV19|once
TGTGCCAGTAGTACCGGTAATGAAAAACTGTTTTTT
CASSTGNEKLFF
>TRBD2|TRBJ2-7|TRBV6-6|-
TGTGCCAGCAGTGATAAGCGGGAGTTCGCCTACGAGCAGTACTTC
CASSDKREFAYEQYF
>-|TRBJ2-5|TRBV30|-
TGTGCCTGGGGCCATTGGTTTGAGACCCAGTACTTC
CAWGHWFETQYF
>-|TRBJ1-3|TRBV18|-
TGTGCCAGCTCACCACCGAGGGGCGGCGAGGGGGTAGCTGGAAACACCATATATTTT
CASSPPRGGEGVAGNTIYF
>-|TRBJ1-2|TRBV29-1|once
TGCAGCGTTGAAGAGTGGGCAGGGGAGGGTGGCTACACCTTC
CSVEEWAGEGGYTF
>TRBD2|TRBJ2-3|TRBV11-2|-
TGTGCCAGCAGCTTACCAATGACTAGCCGAGGTTATACAGATACGCAGTATTTT
CASSLPMTSRGYTDTQYF
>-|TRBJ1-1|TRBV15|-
TGTGCCACCAGCAGAGATTTTGGAGGAGAGTCCACTGAAGCTTTCTTT
CATSRDFGGESTEAFF